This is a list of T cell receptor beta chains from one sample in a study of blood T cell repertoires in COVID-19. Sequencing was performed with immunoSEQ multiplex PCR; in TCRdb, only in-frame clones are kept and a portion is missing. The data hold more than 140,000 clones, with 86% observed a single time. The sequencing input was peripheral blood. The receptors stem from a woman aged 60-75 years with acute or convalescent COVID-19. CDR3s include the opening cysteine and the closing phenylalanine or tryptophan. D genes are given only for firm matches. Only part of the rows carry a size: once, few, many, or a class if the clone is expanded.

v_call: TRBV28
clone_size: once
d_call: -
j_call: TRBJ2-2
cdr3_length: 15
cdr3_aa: CASSSFRTGTGELFF
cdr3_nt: TGTGCCAGCAGTTCCTTCCGGACGGGGACCGGGGAGCTGTTTTTT

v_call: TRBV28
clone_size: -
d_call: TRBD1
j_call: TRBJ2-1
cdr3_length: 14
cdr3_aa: CASSLRGQYNEQFF
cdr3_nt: TGTGCCAGCAGTTTAAGGGGGCAGTACAATGAGCAGTTCTTC

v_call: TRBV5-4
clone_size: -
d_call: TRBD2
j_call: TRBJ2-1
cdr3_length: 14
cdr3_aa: CASSLELAGAPGVF
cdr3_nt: TGTGCCAGCAGCTTGGAACTAGCGGGGGCCCCCGGGGTCTTC

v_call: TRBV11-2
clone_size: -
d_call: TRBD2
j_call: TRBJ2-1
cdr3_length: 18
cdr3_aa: CASSLSVSGLAGLNEQFF
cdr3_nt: TGTGCCAGCAGCTTAAGTGTCAGTGGACTAGCGGGGTTAAATGAGCAGTTCTTC

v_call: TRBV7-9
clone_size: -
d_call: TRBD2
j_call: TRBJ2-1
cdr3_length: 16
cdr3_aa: CASSLYGSGGYNEQFF
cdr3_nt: TGTGCCAGCAGCTTATACGGGAGCGGGGGCTACAATGAGCAGTTCTTC

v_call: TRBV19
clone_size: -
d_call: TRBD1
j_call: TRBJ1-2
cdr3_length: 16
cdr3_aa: CASTLPRDRSEHGYTF
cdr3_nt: TGTGCCAGCACCCTCCCCCGGGACAGGTCCGAGCATGGCTACACCTTC

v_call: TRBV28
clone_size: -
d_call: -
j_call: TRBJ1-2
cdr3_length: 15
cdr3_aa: CASSLTLRGLYGYTF
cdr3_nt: TGTGCCAGCAGTCTAACCTTGCGGGGCCTCTATGGCTACACCTTC

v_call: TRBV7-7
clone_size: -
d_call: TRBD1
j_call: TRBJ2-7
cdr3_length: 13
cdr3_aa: CASSTDRGSEQYF
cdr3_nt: TGTGCTAGCAGTACCGACAGGGGCTCCGAGCAGTACTTC

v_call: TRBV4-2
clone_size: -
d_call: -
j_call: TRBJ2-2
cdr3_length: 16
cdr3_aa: CASSQTRDINTGELFF
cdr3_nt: TGTGCCAGCAGCCAAACCCGGGACATAAACACCGGGGAGCTGTTTTTT

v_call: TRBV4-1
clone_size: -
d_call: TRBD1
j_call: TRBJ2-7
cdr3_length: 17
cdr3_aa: CASSRARILGQGYEQYF
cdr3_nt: TGCGCCAGCAGCCGCGCTAGGATCCTAGGACAGGGCTACGAGCAGTACTTC